This entry concerns a single T cell receptor beta chain. The record originates from a study of blood T cell repertoires in COVID-19. The repertoire was sequenced with immunoSEQ multiplex PCR; TCRdb's copy has only in-frame clones and lacks some. Among about 140,000 clones, 65% to 90% were seen once, and the ten largest hold roughly 10%. The germline CDR1 and CDR2 sequences are MNHEY and SMNVEV (reference sequence). CDR3 size: 15 residues. V shed 6 bases and J 6 bases; nucleotides not matched to a gene: 8. J is TRBJ2-1 and V is TRBV27, with 10 positions matching TRBD1. This sequence was found in a man aged 60-69 years with active or convalescent COVID-19. Material for sequencing was peripheral blood. The CDR3, as DNA: TGTGCCAGCAGGACGCCGGGACAGGGGAGCAATGAGCAGTTCTTC. Translating gives CASRTPGQGSNEQFF.